Listed below are T cell receptor beta chains from one sample, sequenced in a study of T-cell reconstitution after alpha-beta-depleted transplantation in children. MiXCR, run by TCRdb on the PCR reads, gives a single entry per CDR3 protein. The data contain approximately 44,000 distinct CDR3 sequences, under 6.5% of them singletons. Sequenced material: PBMCs, mostly from graft donor cells, taken 60 days after TCRalphabeta/CD19-depleted stem cell transplant. The receptor source for this set is a female patient between 2 and 15 years old who had a stem cell transplant for aplastic anemia, so the T cells may come from the graft donor. CDR3s include the opening cysteine and the closing phenylalanine or tryptophan. D genes are given only for firm matches. The size entry is marked missing in some rows and otherwise reads once, few, many or a size class.

clone_size	d_call	v_call	j_call	cdr3_aa	cdr3_nt
many	TRBD1	TRBV29-1	TRBJ2-1	CSAPGQGNHEQFF	TGCAGCGCCCCGGGACAGGGGAACCATGAGCAGTTCTTC
many	TRBD2	TRBV20-1	TRBJ2-3	CSARVDSGLAGGDTQYF	TGCAGTGCTAGAGTCGACTCGGGACTAGCGGGGGGTGATACGCAGTATTTT
few	TRBD1	TRBV18	TRBJ2-5	CASSPLGQQYQETQYF	TGTGCCAGCTCACCCCTGGGACAGCAGTACCAAGAGACCCAGTACTTC
few	TRBD1	TRBV24-1	TRBJ1-5	CATSRQGAAQPQHF	TGTGCCACCAGCCGACAGGGGGCTGCTCAGCCCCAGCATTTT
many	.	TRBV7-7	TRBJ2-5	CASSLTLQETQYF	TGTGCCAGCAGCTTAACTCTCCAAGAGACCCAGTACTTC
many	.	TRBV15	TRBJ2-5	CATSRDFRKETQYF	TGTGCCACCAGCAGAGATTTCCGGAAAGAGACCCAGTACTTC
many	TRBD2	TRBV7-3	TRBJ2-1	CASSVGTREGNEQFF	TGTGCCAGCAGCGTTGGGACTAGGGAGGGTAATGAGCAGTTCTTC
.	TRBD2	TRBV3-1	TRBJ2-2	CASSLSGRARTGELFF	TGTGCCAGCAGCCTTAGCGGGAGGGCCAGAACCGGGGAGCTGTTTTTT
many	.	TRBV28	TRBJ1-1	CASIARALNTEAFF	TGTGCCAGCATCGCCAGGGCGTTGAACACTGAAGCTTTCTTT
many	.	TRBV28	TRBJ2-2	CASSFWPGELFF	TGTGCCAGCAGTTTTTGGCCCGGGGAGCTGTTTTTT
many	.	TRBV7-6	TRBJ2-7	CASSLDSMRYEQYF	TGTGCCAGCAGCTTGGACAGTATGAGATACGAGCAGTACTTC
many	.	TRBV3-1	TRBJ1-6	CASSQERLGKKGYNSPLHF	TGTGCCAGCAGCCAAGAACGACTCGGGAAGAAGGGATATAATTCACCCCTCCACTTT
many	.	TRBV7-6	TRBJ2-3	CASTLQADRTDTQYF	TGTGCCAGCACCCTACAGGCAGATCGCACAGATACGCAGTATTTT
few	TRBD1	TRBV5-1	TRBJ1-2	CASGDRGEPYGYTF	TGCGCCAGCGGGGACAGGGGAGAGCCTTATGGCTACACCTTC
many	.	TRBV6-5	TRBJ2-2	CASSYGGVGELFF	TGTGCCAGCAGTTATGGCGGGGTCGGGGAGCTGTTTTTT
many	.	TRBV20-1	TRBJ2-3	CSASRSTDTQYF	TGCAGTGCTAGCCGAAGCACAGATACGCAGTATTTT
few	.	TRBV21-1	TRBJ2-5	CASSKGGVRGRETQYF	TGTGCCAGCAGCAAAGGCGGGGTGAGGGGGCGAGAGACCCAGTACTTC
many	TRBD1	TRBV20-1	TRBJ1-2	CSARDDTGGAYGYTF	TGCAGTGCTAGAGATGATACAGGGGGCGCCTATGGCTACACCTTC
many	TRBD1	TRBV6-6	TRBJ2-1	CASSRGQGLINEQFF	TGTGCCAGCAGTAGGGGACAGGGGCTAATAAATGAGCAGTTCTTC
many	.	TRBV7-3	TRBJ2-1	CASSLRWGALVSEQFF	TGTGCCAGCAGCTTAAGGTGGGGGGCCCTAGTCAGTGAGCAGTTCTTC
.	.	TRBV18	TRBJ2-7	CASSPPAGWDEQYF	TGTGCCAGCTCACCACCAGCCGGGTGGGACGAGCAGTACTTC
many	.	TRBV2	TRBJ2-3	CASSELGPDTQYF	TGTGCCAGCAGTGAACTAGGGCCAGATACGCAGTATTTT
once	.	TRBV18	TRBJ2-7	CASSPGAAGDEQYF	TGTGCCAGCTCGCCAGGGGCAGCTGGGGACGAGCAGTACTTC
.	.	TRBV2	TRBJ2-7	CASTPGFSSYEQYF	TGTGCCAGCACACCAGGGTTTAGCTCCTACGAGCAGTACTTC
few	TRBD2	TRBV15	TRBJ2-3	CATSRELAGANTQYF	TGTGCCACCAGCAGAGAGCTAGCGGGGGCAAATACGCAGTATTTT
many	.	TRBV24-1	TRBJ2-7	CATSDFYEQYF	TGTGCCACCAGTGATTTTTACGAGCAGTACTTC
many	TRBD2	TRBV2	TRBJ2-1	CASSPLTGLALHNEQFF	TGTGCCAGCAGCCCACTAACCGGACTAGCTCTGCACAATGAGCAGTTCTTC
many	TRBD1	TRBV24-1	TRBJ1-5	CATGGGENQPQHF	TGTGCCACAGGAGGGGGCGAGAATCAGCCCCAGCATTTT
.	.	TRBV7-9	TRBJ2-2	CASSRGAGELFF	TGTGCCAGCAGCCGCGGGGCCGGGGAGCTGTTTTTT
many	TRBD1	TRBV10-1	TRBJ2-5	CASSGRQGTTDQETQYF	TGCGCCAGCAGTGGACGACAGGGCACTACGGATCAAGAGACCCAGTACTTC
few	.	TRBV20-1	TRBJ2-5	CSARTSIGGGGPLETQYF	TGCAGTGCTCGAACCTCAATTGGCGGCGGGGGCCCTCTGGAGACCCAGTACTTC
many	TRBD1	TRBV5-5	TRBJ2-6	CASSLIPTGVESGANVLTF	TGTGCCAGCAGCTTGATTCCCACAGGGGTTGAATCTGGGGCCAACGTCCTGACTTTC
many	.	TRBV7-2	TRBJ1-6	CASSDQTNSPLHF	TGTGCCAGCAGCGACCAGACTAATTCACCCCTCCACTTT
.	.	TRBV27	TRBJ2-1	CASSNRIRRVAYNEQFF	TGTGCCAGCAGTAACCGGATCCGGCGGGTGGCCTACAATGAGCAGTTCTTC
many	TRBD1	TRBV9	TRBJ1-2	CASSKGQGDFGYTF	TGTGCCAGCAGCAAGGGACAGGGGGACTTTGGCTACACCTTC
many	.	TRBV29-1	TRBJ1-1	CSVNPRVGGRTEAFF	TGCAGCGTTAACCCGAGGGTGGGGGGCCGAACTGAAGCTTTCTTT
few	.	TRBV5-4	TRBJ2-4	CASSWGGLAKNIQYF	TGTGCCAGCAGTTGGGGCGGATTAGCCAAAAACATTCAGTACTTC
many	.	TRBV6-5	TRBJ1-5	CASSRRGEGQPQHF	TGTGCCAGCAGCCGGCGCGGGGAGGGACAGCCCCAGCATTTT